This TCR beta chain came from a study of OX40 agonist ivuxolimab in advanced cancers. At the level of the whole study: Ivuxolimab, which targeted the costimulatory receptor OX40 (CD134), was an agonistic, fully human IgG2 monoclonal antibody. Intravenous ivuxolimab was administered to patients every 2 weeks at six dose levels: 0.01, 0.1, 0.3, 1.5, 3 and 10 mg/kg. Among the roughly 54 dose-escalation patients, about 19 had hepatocellular carcinoma, roughly 15 melanoma, 9 renal cell carcinoma and 9 head and neck cancer. In the dose-escalation cohort, roughly 80% of patients were male, and the mean age was about 55 years, with a range of roughly 20 to 79. Prior anti-PD-1, anti-PD-L1 or anti-CTLA-4 therapy was permitted, and 30% to 50% of dose-escalation patients had received checkpoint inhibitors. Three dose-escalation patients achieved partial responses, one with hepatocellular carcinoma and two with cutaneous melanoma. Peripheral TCRbeta sequencing aimed to test whether ivuxolimab altered TCR sequence diversity and caused clonal T-cell expansion. The paper reports the monotherapy dose-escalation portion (N = 52 patients) of the phase I ivuxolimab trial. The full study reports these points: Low levels of normalized T-cell clonal expansion were also seen in some nonresponding patients. Partial responders in the 0.1-3.0 mg/kg groups had among the lowest normalized peripheral clonal expansion, especially among CD8+ T cells. After ivuxolimab, CD8+ T cells had more expanded clones than CD4+ T cells on average. Which antigens the clonally expanded peripheral T cells were specific for was not determined. At doses of 0.1 to 3.0 mg/kg, clonal expansion of both CD4+ and CD8+ T cells in blood was seen between baseline and week 6.

To sequence the TCRbeta CDR3 region, genomic DNA was isolated from the sorted cells. The immunoSEQ Assay was used for sequencing of TCRbeta CDR3 regions. TCRdb carries this immuneACCESS record with in-frame sequences only. Its versions omit some clonotypes, under half of them owing to an unresolved V gene in the studies checked, with the rest unexplained. Counted in this sample were around 75,000 clones; just over 85% of them appeared once. The top ten constitute around 2% of the sample. Its CDR3 holds 16 amino acids, cysteine through phenylalanine. CDR3 DNA is the only sequence kept; it has 48 bases, read in frame from the first base. The germline V gene encodes CDR1 SGDLS and CDR2 YYNGEE. V is cut back by 4 bases and J by 2 bases, with 9 bases in the junction unmatched. Note on this clone: The target of this receptor is not known. Base qualities are not provided; no much larger clone lies one nucleotide away.

The trial excluded patients who had a history of autoimmune disease or who were on systemic immunosuppression. In every dose cohort, peripheral blood was drawn for TCR sequencing at baseline, cycle 4 day 1, and cycle 7 day 1. The samples were taken from a phase I, first-in-human, multicenter, open-label dose-escalation trial of ivuxolimab. Adults with locally advanced or metastatic melanoma, renal cell carcinoma, hepatocellular carcinoma or head and neck squamous cell carcinoma were enrolled in the trial. Before TCR sequencing, CD4+ T cells and CD8+ T cells were sorted from peripheral blood as separate populations.

This clonotype originated in an adult with an advanced solid tumor such as melanoma, head and neck, liver or kidney cancer. This chain joins TRBV9 to TRBJ2-5; 9 bases in between match TRBD2. Specimen: CD4+ or CD8+ T cells sorted from blood, collected in a trial of the OX40 agonist ivuxolimab. The bases read TGTGCCAGCAGCCCCCGGGGAGCGGGGGGTCAAGAGACCCAGTACTTC. This encodes CASSPRGAGGQETQYF.